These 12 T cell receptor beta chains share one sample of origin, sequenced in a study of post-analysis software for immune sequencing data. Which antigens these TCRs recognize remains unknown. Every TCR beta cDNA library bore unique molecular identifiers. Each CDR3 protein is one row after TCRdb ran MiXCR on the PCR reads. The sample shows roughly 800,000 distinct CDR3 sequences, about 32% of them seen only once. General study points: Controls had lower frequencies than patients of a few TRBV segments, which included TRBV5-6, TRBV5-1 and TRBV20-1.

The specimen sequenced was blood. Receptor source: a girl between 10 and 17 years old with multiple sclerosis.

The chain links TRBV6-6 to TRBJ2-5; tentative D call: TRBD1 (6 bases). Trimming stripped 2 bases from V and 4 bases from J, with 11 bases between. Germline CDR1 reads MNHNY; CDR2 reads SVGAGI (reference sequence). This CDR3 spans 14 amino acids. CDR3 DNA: TGTGCCAGCAGTTACACAGGGCTGGGAGAGACCCAGTACTTC. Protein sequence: CASSYTGLGETQYF.

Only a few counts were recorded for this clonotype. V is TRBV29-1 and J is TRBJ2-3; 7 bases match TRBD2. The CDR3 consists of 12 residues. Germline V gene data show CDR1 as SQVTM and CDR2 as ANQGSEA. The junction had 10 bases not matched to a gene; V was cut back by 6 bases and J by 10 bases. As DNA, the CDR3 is TGCAGCGTCTCGGGAGGAGATCTCTCGCAGTATTTT. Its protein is CSVSGGDLSQYF.

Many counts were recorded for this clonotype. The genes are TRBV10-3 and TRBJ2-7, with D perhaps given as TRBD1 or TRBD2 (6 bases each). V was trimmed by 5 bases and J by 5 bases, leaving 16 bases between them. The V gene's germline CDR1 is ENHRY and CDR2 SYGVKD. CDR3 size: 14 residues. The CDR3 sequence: CAISQQGGVHEQYF. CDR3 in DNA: TGTGCCATCAGTCAACAGGGAGGAGTCCACGAGCAGTACTTC.

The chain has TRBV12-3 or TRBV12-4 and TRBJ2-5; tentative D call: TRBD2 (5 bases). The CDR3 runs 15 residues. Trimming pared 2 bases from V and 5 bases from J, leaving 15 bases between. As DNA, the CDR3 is TGTGCCAGCAGTTTAAGTGCTGGAGGCCGGGAGACCCAGTACTTC. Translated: CASSLSAGGRETQYF.

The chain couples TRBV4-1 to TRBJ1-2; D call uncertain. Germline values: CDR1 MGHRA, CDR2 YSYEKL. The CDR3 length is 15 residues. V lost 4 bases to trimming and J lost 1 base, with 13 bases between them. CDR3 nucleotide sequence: TGCGCCAGCAGCCCCCCCGCCTTAATTAACTATGGCTACACCTTC. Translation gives CASSPPALINYGYTF.

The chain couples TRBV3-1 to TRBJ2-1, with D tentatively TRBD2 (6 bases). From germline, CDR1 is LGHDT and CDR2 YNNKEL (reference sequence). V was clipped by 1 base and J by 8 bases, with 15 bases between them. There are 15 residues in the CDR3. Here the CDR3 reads CASSQGSGVVHEQFF. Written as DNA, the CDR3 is TGTGCCAGCAGCCAAGGGTCGGGAGTAGTCCATGAGCAGTTCTTC.

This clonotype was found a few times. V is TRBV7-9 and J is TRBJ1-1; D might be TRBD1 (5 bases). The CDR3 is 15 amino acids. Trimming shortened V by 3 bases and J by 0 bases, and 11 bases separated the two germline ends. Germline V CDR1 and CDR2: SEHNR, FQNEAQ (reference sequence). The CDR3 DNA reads TGTGCCAGCAGCTTCAAGTCGACAGTGAACACTGAAGCTTTCTTT. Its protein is CASSFKSTVNTEAFF.

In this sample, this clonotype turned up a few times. CDR3 bases: TGCAGCGCGGGGACAGGGGCTGGAGATACGCAGTATTTT. Translated, it gives CSAGTGAGDTQYF. This sequence joins TRBV29-1 and TRBJ2-3; TRBD1 matches 10 bases. The germline gives CDR1 SQVTM, CDR2 ANQGSEA. V lost 7 bases, J lost 5 bases, and 6 bases stayed unmatched. CDR3 length: 13 residues.

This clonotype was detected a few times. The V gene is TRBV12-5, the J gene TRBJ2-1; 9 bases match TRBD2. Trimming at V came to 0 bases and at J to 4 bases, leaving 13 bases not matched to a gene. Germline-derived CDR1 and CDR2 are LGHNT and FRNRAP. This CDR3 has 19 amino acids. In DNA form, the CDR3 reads TGTGCTAGTGGTTTGGTATTAGGCAGCGGGGGGCTTTCATACAATGAGCAGTTCTTC. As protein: CASGLVLGSGGLSYNEQFF.

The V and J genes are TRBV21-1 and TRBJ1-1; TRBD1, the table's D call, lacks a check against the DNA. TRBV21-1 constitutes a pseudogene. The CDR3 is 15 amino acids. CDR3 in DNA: TGTGCCAGCAGCAAAGGGGGTCAGGGTAGGACTGAAGCTTTCTTT. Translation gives CASSKGGQGRTEAFF.

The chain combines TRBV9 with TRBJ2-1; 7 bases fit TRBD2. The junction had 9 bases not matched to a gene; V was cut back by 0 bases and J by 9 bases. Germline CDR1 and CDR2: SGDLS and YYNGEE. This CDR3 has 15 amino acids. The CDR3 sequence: CASSVAGASGTEQFF. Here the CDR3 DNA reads TGTGCCAGCAGCGTAGCCGGGGCTAGCGGCACTGAGCAGTTCTTC.

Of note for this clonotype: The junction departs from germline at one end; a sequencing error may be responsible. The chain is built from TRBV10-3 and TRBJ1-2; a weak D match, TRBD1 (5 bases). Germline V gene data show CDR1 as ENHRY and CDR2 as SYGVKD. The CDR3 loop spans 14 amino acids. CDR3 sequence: CATSEIQDNYGYTF. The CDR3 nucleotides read TGTGCCACCAGTGAGATACAGGACAACTATGGCTACACCTTC.